The 8 T cell receptor beta chains listed next were all sequenced from one sample in a study of T cells after posttransplantation cyclophosphamide. This table comes from immunoSEQ multiplex PCR, and its TCRdb copy is limited to in-frame clones, with some not included. The data hold tens of thousands of clones, with 93% observed a single time. What was sequenced was PBMCs. Source of these receptors: a woman aged 25 to 39 in good health and a related stem cell transplant donor.

The J gene is TRBJ2-7, the V gene TRBV27; no reliable D call. CDR3 size: 13 residues. V was shortened by 5 bases and J by 3 bases, with 11 bases between the two germline ends. Looked up from germline, CDR1 is MNHEY and CDR2 is SMNVEV (reference sequence). In DNA, the CDR3 is TGTGCCAGCAGTCGGGTATCCGACTACGAGCAGTACTTC. Amino acid sequence: CASSRVSDYEQYF.

V and J are TRBV5-1 and TRBJ1-4, with a possible D match to TRBD1 (5 bases). CDR3 length: 14 amino acids. From germline, CDR1 is SGHRS and CDR2 YFSETQ. Trimming took off 0 bases at V and 7 bases at J, with 10 bases between the two ends. The CDR3 loop reads CASSLGGAGEKLFF. The CDR3 coding sequence is TGCGCCAGCAGCTTGGGGGGCGCGGGTGAAAAACTGTTTTTT.

The chain carries TRBV6-6 and TRBJ1-2; D is unresolved. CDR3 size: 16 residues. V dropped 5 bases and J dropped 8 bases, with 24 bases sitting between them. The V gene's germline CDR1 is MNHNY and CDR2 SVGAGI (reference sequence). This CDR3 is CASSRETGSQIRGYTF. In DNA form, the CDR3 reads TGTGCCAGCAGTAGAGAAACCGGGAGCCAGATTCGGGGCTACACCTTC.

V usage is TRBV29-1 and J usage is TRBJ1-2; TRBD1 agrees at 9 bases. V gave up 2 bases and J gave up 3 bases; unmatched junction bases: 10. In germline, CDR1 is SQVTM, CDR2 ANQGSEA. The CDR3 covers 16 residues. For the CDR3, the DNA is TGCAGCGTTGAAAGTGGGACAGGGTGGAAAGACTATGGCTACACCTTC. Protein: CSVESGTGWKDYGYTF.

The chain is built from TRBV15 and TRBJ2-7, with 11 bases fitting TRBD2. The CDR3 consists of 17 residues. Germline lookup yields CDR1 LNHNV and CDR2 YYDKDF (reference sequence). V was clipped by 8 bases and J by 1 base; unmatched bases: 13. CDR3 in amino acids: CATSLLAGEGWSYEQYF. The DNA for the CDR3 is TGTGCCACCTCCCTACTAGCGGGGGAGGGGTGGTCCTACGAGCAGTACTTC.

This clone was counted once. This chain uses TRBV6-6 with TRBJ1-1, with 8 bases aligning to TRBD1. Trimming removed 6 bases from V and 4 bases from J; junction bases left unmatched: 10. This CDR3 is built from 15 residues. Germline lookup yields CDR1 MNHNY and CDR2 SVGAGI (reference sequence). Here the CDR3 DNA reads TGTGCCAGCAGCCCCGGGACAGGCCGGGGCACTGAAGCTTTCTTT. It yields the protein CASSPGTGRGTEAFF.

J is TRBJ2-3 and V is TRBV5-1; 9 bases match TRBD1. Germline V CDR1 and CDR2: SGHRS, YFSETQ. This CDR3 region has 13 residues. V trimming: 6 bases; J trimming: 3 bases; junction bases outside the gene matches: 2. The CDR3 spells CASKTGGTDTQYF. The CDR3 region has the DNA TGCGCCAGCAAGACAGGGGGGACAGATACGCAGTATTTT. The full variable domain, in which reference TRBV5-1 and TRBJ2-3 provide the parts outside the CDR3, is KAGVTQTPRYLIKTRGQQVTLSCSPISGHRSVSWYQQTPGQGLQFLFEYFSETQRNKGNFPGRFSGRQFSNSRSEMNVSTLELGDSALYLCASKTGGTDTQYFGPGTRLTVL.

The chain joins TRBV9 to TRBJ2-5, with 12 bases identical to TRBD2. CDR1 is SGDLS, CDR2 YYNGEE, per germline. The CDR3 is 14 amino acids. J gave up 4 bases and V 4 bases, and 2 bases lay outside the gene matches. This CDR3 reads CASSKTSGGETQYF. In DNA form, the CDR3 reads TGTGCCAGCAGCAAGACTAGCGGGGGAGAGACCCAGTACTTC.